A single sample is the source of the 15 T cell receptor beta chains below, sequenced in a study of T-cell memory formation after mild COVID-19 (dated by TCRdb to the early 2020s). Library generation was performed with 5' RACE. Sequencing was carried out with an Illumina NovaSeq 6000. The public reads were run again by TCRdb, first through fastp at Q25 and then through MiXCR, and only productive beta chains were kept. A single entry per CDR3 protein holds the most common genes and DNA from its merged rows. This sample is represented by more than 250,000 distinct CDR3 sequences; around 15% of them were singletons. Roughly a fifth of the sample lies in the top ten. The specimen was PBMCs or a T cell subset sorted from them (not recorded which). The receptors derive from a man aged 18 to 30 who had mild COVID-19 (a few samples of this study predate the infection). The sample titles of this study are shuffled in the database, so cell type and time point are left out; the donor was told from shared clones.

This clonotype was counted a few times. This chain connects TRBV6-2 or TRBV6-3 to TRBJ2-3; no clear D gene. The CDR3 is 12 amino acids. The V and J ends lost 6 bases and 6 bases respectively, with 10 bases between them. The V gene's germline CDR1 is MNHEY and CDR2 SVGEGT. CDR3 nucleotides: TGTGCCAGCAGGGAGCCGACGGATACGCAGTATTTT. Translation: CASREPTDTQYF.

This clonotype showed up just a few times. The V call is TRBV7-9, the J call TRBJ2-7; D gene unclear. Germline V gene data show CDR1 as SEHNR and CDR2 as FQNEAQ (reference sequence). The CDR3 spans 14 residues. Trimming removed 5 bases at V and 4 bases at J, with 15 bases between. The CDR3 DNA reads TGTGCCAGCAGCCGCCCCGATAGACCTTACGAGCAGTACGTC. Protein: CASSRPDRPYEQYV.

The genes are TRBV3-1 and TRBJ2-5, with 8 bases lining up with TRBD2. The germline CDR1 and CDR2 sequences are LGHDT and YNNKEL (reference sequence). The CDR3 sequence is 16 residues long. The J segment lost 0 bases and the V segment lost 6 bases, leaving 9 bases of the junction unmatched. The CDR3 protein is CASRGEASGYQETQYF. CDR3 nucleotide sequence: TGTGCCAGCAGGGGAGAGGCTAGCGGGTACCAAGAGACCCAGTACTTC.

A few counts support this clonotype. One end of the junction fails to match germline, which may point to a read error. This chain connects TRBV15 to TRBJ1-4, with TRBD1 matching 7 bases. This CDR3 has 15 residues. Per the germline V gene, CDR1 is LNHNV and CDR2 is YYDKDF (reference sequence). DNA for the CDR3: TGTGCCACCAACAGACCTGGACAGGAAAATGAAAAACTGTTTTTT. It encodes CATNRPGQENEKLFF.

This clonotype was detected only a few times. Written as DNA, the CDR3 is TGTGCCAGCAGCTTAGGCCGGTGGATTAGCGGGGAGCTGTTTTTT. Translating it yields CASSLGRWISGELFF. The chain combines TRBV7-2 with TRBJ2-2; D gene ambiguous. Per germline, CDR1 SGHTA and CDR2 FQGNSA. The CDR3 consists of 15 residues. V lost 1 base, J lost 7 bases, and 13 bases lay in between.

At least ten counts were recorded for this clonotype. The chain joins TRBV27 to TRBJ2-3, with 7 bases that match TRBD1. Germline V CDR1 and CDR2: MNHEY, SMNVEV (reference sequence). This CDR3 is built from 14 residues. Losses at the gene ends were 0 bases for V and 4 bases for J; bases not matched to a gene: 1. CDR3 sequence (DNA): TGTGCCAGCAGTTTATCACAGGGGTCAGATACGCAGTATTTT. This codes for CASSLSQGSDTQYF.

The gene calls are TRBV5-1 and TRBJ1-1; possibly TRBD1 for D (6 bases). Trimming shortened V by 4 bases and J by 11 bases, and 12 bases separated the two germline ends. Germline V gene sequence: CDR1 SGHRS, CDR2 YFSETQ. The CDR3 consists of 11 residues. The CDR3 sequence is CASSDVTGAFF. As DNA, the CDR3 is TGCGCCAGCAGCGACGTAACAGGGGCTTTCTTT. Combining the CDR3 with reference TRBV5-1 and TRBJ1-1 gives the whole variable domain KAGVTQTPRYLIKTRGQQVTLSCSPISGHRSVSWYQQTPGQGLQFLFEYFSETQRNKGNFPGRFSGRQFSNSRSEMNVSTLELGDSALYLCASSDVTGAFFGQGTRLTVV.

A single count supports this clonotype. The rearrangement joins TRBV18 to TRBJ2-1; D might be TRBD1 or TRBD2, each matching 5 bases. Per germline, CDR1 KGHSH and CDR2 LQKENI. The CDR3 contains 15 residues. With 2 bases removed from V and 2 bases from J, the gap between germline ends came to 10 bases. CDR3 protein: CASSPGDVPYNEQFF. In nucleotides, the CDR3 is TGTGCCAGCTCACCAGGGGACGTACCCTACAATGAGCAGTTCTTC.

In this sample, this clonotype turned up a few times. J is TRBJ2-5 and V is TRBV5-1; TRBD1 or TRBD2 may be the D gene (5 bases each). V shed 4 bases and J shed 3 bases, with 25 bases lying between them. From germline, CDR1 is SGHRS and CDR2 YFSETQ. The CDR3 runs 18 residues. The CDR3 reads CASSPPRIGEGNKETQYF. The CDR3 coding sequence is TGCGCCAGCAGCCCACCCAGAATTGGCGAGGGGAACAAAGAGACCCAGTACTTC.

This chain connects TRBV27 to TRBJ2-5, with TRBD2 matching 8 bases. This CDR3 is 15 amino acids long. Losses at the gene ends were 2 bases for V and 5 bases for J; bases not matched to a gene: 7. Germline-derived CDR1 and CDR2 are MNHEY and SMNVEV (reference sequence). The CDR3 spells CASSLRRGAWETQYF. The CDR3 bases are TGTGCCAGCAGTTTACGGCGGGGGGCTTGGGAGACCCAGTACTTC.

This clonotype was picked up many times. This chain joins TRBV12-3 or TRBV12-4 and TRBJ2-2; tentative D call: TRBD1 (5 bases). V lost 5 bases to trimming and J lost 4 bases, with 14 bases between them. This CDR3 has 15 residues. The CDR3 loop is CASSASIGVTGELFF. The DNA of the CDR3 is TGTGCCAGCAGTGCCTCGATAGGGGTCACCGGGGAGCTGTTTTTT.

CDR3 nucleotides: TGTGCCAGCAGAGAGGGGGGATTTTCGCCCCAGCATTTT. It translates to CASREGGFSPQHF. The chain is built from TRBV2 and TRBJ1-5; weak D call: TRBD1 (6 bases). Germline V CDR1 and CDR2: SNHLY, FYNNEI. V was shortened by 6 bases and J by 9 bases, with 15 bases between the two germline ends. CDR3 length equals 13 residues. Supplemented by reference TRBV2 and TRBJ1-5, the full variable domain reads EPEVTQTPSHQVTQMGQEVILRCVPISNHLYFYWYRQILGQKVEFLVSFYNNEISEKSEIFDDQFSVERPDGSNFTLKIRSTKLEDSAMYFCASREGGFSPQHFGDGTRLSIL.

About this clonotype: One junction end does not reproduce the germline sequence, and a read error may be involved. This chain connects TRBV6-5 to TRBJ1-1; D not resolved. CDR1 is MNHEY, CDR2 SVGAGI, per germline. The CDR3 spans 15 residues. This chain's CDR3 is CASSYSGSLSTGAFF. DNA of the CDR3: TGTGCCAGCAGTTACTCGGGATCCCTGTCGACTGGAGCTTTCTTT.

This chain joins TRBV6-1 and TRBJ2-3; TRBD2 matches at 8 bases. V was clipped by 2 bases and J by 4 bases; unmatched bases: 8. The CDR3 is made up of 16 amino acids. Germline CDR1 MNHNS, CDR2 SASEGT. The CDR3 sequence: CASSESGTSRPDTQYF. CDR3 DNA: TGTGCCAGCAGTGAAAGCGGGACTAGTCGTCCAGATACGCAGTATTTT.

The CDR3 DNA is TGCGCCAGCAGTTCCGTCACGGGACAGGGGGAACCTGAAGCTTTCTTT. This sequence encodes CASSSVTGQGEPEAFF. The chain has TRBV5-1 and TRBJ1-1, with 11 nucleotides matching TRBD1. Germline V gene data show CDR1 as SGHRS and CDR2 as YFSETQ. This CDR3 has 16 residues. After removal of 5 bases from V and 6 bases from J, the junction contained 12 bases not matched to a gene.